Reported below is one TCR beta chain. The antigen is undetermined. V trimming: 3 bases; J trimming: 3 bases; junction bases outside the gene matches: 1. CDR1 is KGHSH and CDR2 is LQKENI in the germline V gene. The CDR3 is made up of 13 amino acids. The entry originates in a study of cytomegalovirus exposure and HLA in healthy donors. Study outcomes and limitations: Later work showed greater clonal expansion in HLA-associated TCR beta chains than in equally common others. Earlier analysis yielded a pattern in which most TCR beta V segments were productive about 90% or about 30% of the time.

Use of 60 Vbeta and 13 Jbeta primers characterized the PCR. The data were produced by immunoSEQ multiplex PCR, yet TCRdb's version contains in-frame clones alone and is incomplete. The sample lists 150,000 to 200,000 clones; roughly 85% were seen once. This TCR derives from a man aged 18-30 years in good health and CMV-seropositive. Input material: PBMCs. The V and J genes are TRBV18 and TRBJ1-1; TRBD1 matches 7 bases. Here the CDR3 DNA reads TGTGCCAGCTCACCCGGACAGGACACTGAAGCTTTCTTT. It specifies CASSPGQDTEAFF.